This T cell receptor beta chain stems from a study of blood T cell repertoires in COVID-19. Libraries were prepared by immunoSEQ multiplex PCR; TCRdb keeps only in-frame clonotypes and omits some of them. The sample carries about 46,000 clones, about 85% recorded once. Germline CDR1 is MRHNA and CDR2 is SNTAGT. The CDR3 runs to 14 residues. Trimming took off 5 bases at V and 2 bases at J, with 12 bases between the two ends. The chain combines TRBV6-4 with TRBJ1-2; possibly TRBD1 for D (5 bases). Sequences were obtained from PBMCs or T cells enriched from blood (not recorded which). The TCR sequence derives from a woman between 45 and 65 years old who had recovered from COVID-19. CDR3 residues: CASSPGHLNYGYTF. CDR3 sequence (DNA): TGTGCCAGCAGTCCCGGACATTTAAACTATGGCTACACCTTC.